The present T cell receptor (beta chain) was sequenced within a study of T cells in Graves' hyperthyroidism and ophthalmopathy. Germline CDR1 MNHEY, CDR2 SVGAGI. The CDR3 has 14 residues. Hyperthyroidism in the patients, aged 18 to 65, was newly diagnosed and under 2 months in duration. Used for diagnoses were clinical symptoms, serum thyroxine and TRAb, thyroid ultrasound and orbital computed tomography. General observations from the study: Researchers report that a 13 V-J model separated ophthalmopathy from stable hyperthyroidism.

A remark on this clonotype: The antigen is not known. Since a much larger clone is just one base distant, this may be a read error.

RNA transcripts served as the template for amplifying TCR beta CDR3 regions. When the TCR CDR3 underwent first-round RT-PCR, the HTBI primer set was used. TCRdb re-derived calls from the multiplex PCR reads in MiXCR, one entry per CDR3 protein. The table lists about 360,000 distinct CDR3 sequences, approximately 25% of them singletons. The chain is built from TRBV6-5 and TRBJ2-7; D is unresolved. Input material: blood. This sequence originates from a man aged 50 or older with Graves' hyperthyroidism. CDR3 sequence (DNA): TGTGCCTGCAGTTACTCCGGATCGAAGGGCGAGCAGTACTTC. Translating gives CACSYSGSKGEQYF.